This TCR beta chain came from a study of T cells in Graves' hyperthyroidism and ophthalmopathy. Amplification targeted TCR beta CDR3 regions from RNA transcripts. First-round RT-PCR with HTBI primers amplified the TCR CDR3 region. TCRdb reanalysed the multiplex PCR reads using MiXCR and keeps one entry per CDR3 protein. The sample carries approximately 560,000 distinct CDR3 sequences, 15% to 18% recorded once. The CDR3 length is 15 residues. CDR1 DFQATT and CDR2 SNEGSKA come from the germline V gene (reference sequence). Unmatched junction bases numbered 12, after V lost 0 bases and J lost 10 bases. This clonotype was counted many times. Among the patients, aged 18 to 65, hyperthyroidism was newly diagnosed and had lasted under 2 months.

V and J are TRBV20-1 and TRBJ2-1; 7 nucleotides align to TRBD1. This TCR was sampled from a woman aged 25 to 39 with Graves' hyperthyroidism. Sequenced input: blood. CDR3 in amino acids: CSARDRETGSDEQFF. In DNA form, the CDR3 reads TGCAGTGCTAGAGATCGTGAGACAGGGTCTGACGAGCAGTTCTTC.